This T cell receptor beta chain was sequenced during a study of blood T cell repertoires in COVID-19 (dated by TCRdb to between 2020 and 2021). Describing the broader study: Samples covering the acute and convalescent phases of COVID-19 were provided by collaborators in the United States, Italy and Spain. The prospective study material was composed of cDNA or gDNA derived from T cells, B-cell-depleted T cells, or PBMCs. Subjects who had been exposed to COVID-19, were actively infected with it, or had recovered from it provided the deeply sampled blood TCRbeta repertoires that made up the dataset. The repertoires were released in a freely available public database intended as a resource for research on the immune response to SARS-CoV-2. The samples were drawn from the first 160 participants of the ongoing ImmuneRACE study and from more than 1,000 subjects provided by 6 global collaborators. A de-identified subject ID, COVID-19 status, age in years and sex were almost always included in the sample metadata. Where available, HLA class I and class II types were taken from metadata supplied by the sample provider and were not determined by assay-based typing.

In the prospective study, participants were about 18 to 95 years old, resided in 24 geographic areas of the United States, and were enrolled through a virtual design. In the prospective study, participants were assigned to cohorts based on the clinical history participants reported in a screening survey and a study questionnaire. ImmuneRACE Cohort 3 recovered participants were defined by two consecutive negative NP/OP PCR tests, healthcare professional clearance, or symptom resolution. Each participant in the prospective study had whole blood, serum and a nasopharyngeal or oropharyngeal swab collected by mobile phlebotomists. Participants in the prospective study had the option to provide additional blood draws and questionnaires over an approximately 2-month period. Before DNA extraction, blood samples from the prospective study were shipped at room temperature or frozen. Per the germline V gene, SGHRS is the CDR1 and YFSETQ is the CDR2. The V end gives up 9 bases and the J end 1 base, leaving 9 bases in the junction not matched to a gene. The CDR3 spans 15 residues, from the cysteine through the phenylalanine. Of the read, only the CDR3 DNA is kept; its 45 bases are in frame from base 1.

Study-level results and caveats: The quantity of clinical and demographic metadata differed by source and by participant and was supplied without curation.

In the case of this clone: There is no known antigen for this receptor. Base qualities are not recorded, but no much larger clone differs from it by a single base.

TCRbeta CDR3 regions were amplified from genomic DNA using the immunoSEQ Assay, a bias-controlled multiplex PCR. The original pipeline was this. The number of nucleated cells in each sample was estimated by amplification of reference gene primers within the assay. Sequence reads were collapsed and filtered to measure the absolute abundance of every unique TCRbeta CDR3 rearrangement. For each sample, productive Simpson clonality was calculated by taking the square root of Simpson's diversity index across productive rearrangements. The source is immuneACCESS, and TCRdb retained only in-frame sequences with V and J called. Part of the clones is not carried over; for the studies checked, unresolved V genes explain less than half of this, and the remainder is unexplained. V, J and clone size were drawn from that table, and D and trimming were deduced from the DNA. The sample yields roughly 200,000 clones; roughly 85% were counted once. The ten largest clones take up under 8% of the sample.

The chain is made from TRBV5-1 and TRBJ2-1, with TRBD2 identical over 8 junction bases. Specimen: PBMCs or T cells enriched from blood (not recorded which). The TCR sequence derives from a man aged 40-49 years who had recovered from COVID-19. The DNA sequence is as follows: TGCGCCACCAGGGAAAGCGGGAGTTCCTACAATGAGCAGTTCTTC. Translated, it gives CATRESGSSYNEQFF.